This TCR beta chain was captured by sequencing in a study of cytomegalovirus exposure and HLA in healthy donors. Study results and limitations: The authors listed 164 TCR beta chains as cytomegalovirus-associated.

Primers for the PCR totalled 60 Vbeta and 13 Jbeta. Only in-frame clones appear in the TCRdb table, and some are missing; sequencing was by immunoSEQ multiplex PCR. The sample is made up of around 75,000 clones, and the top ten hold roughly 13% of it. From germline, CDR1 is WNHNN and CDR2 SYGVQD (reference sequence). Trimming took 6 bases from V and 9 from J, leaving 15 bases between them. This CDR3 region has 13 residues. On this clone itself: Antigen specificity is unknown.

Source material: PBMCs. This chain connects TRBV10-1 to TRBJ2-1; D not certain. The origin of this receptor is a man between 45 and 60 years old in good health and CMV-seropositive. This chain's CDR3 is CASSLPAPSEQFF. In nucleotides, the CDR3 is TGCGCCAGCAGCTTGCCCGCTCCGAGTGAGCAGTTCTTC.